This TCR beta chain was captured by sequencing in a study of T-cell reconstitution after alpha-beta-depleted transplantation in children. Whole-study results and caveats: Reportedly, roughly two months post-transplant, alpha-beta T cells arose from several hundred expanded graft clones. Surviving recipient T cells and thymic progenitors produced the high day-60 TCRbeta diversity seen in some patients.

This clonotype has a count of ten or more. Its antigen is as yet unknown. During its preparation, the TCRbeta library received unique molecular identifiers. TCRdb called the PCR reads again in MiXCR, with one record for every CDR3 protein. Among 670,000 or so distinct CDR3 sequences listed, approximately 14% were seen once. The CDR3 totals 15 residues. Trimming removed 3 bases at V and 6 bases at J, with 15 bases between. J is TRBJ2-1 and V is TRBV12-3 or TRBV12-4; possible D gene TRBD1, 6 bases. This clonotype was obtained from a girl aged 2 to 10 with congenital amegakaryocytic thrombocytopenia, due to receive a stem cell transplant. The sample was PBMCs, taken before TCRalphabeta/CD19-depleted stem cell transplant. The CDR3 sequence is CASSFNRVGINEQFF. The CDR3 DNA sequence: TGTGCCAGCAGTTTTAACAGGGTGGGAATCAATGAGCAGTTCTTC.